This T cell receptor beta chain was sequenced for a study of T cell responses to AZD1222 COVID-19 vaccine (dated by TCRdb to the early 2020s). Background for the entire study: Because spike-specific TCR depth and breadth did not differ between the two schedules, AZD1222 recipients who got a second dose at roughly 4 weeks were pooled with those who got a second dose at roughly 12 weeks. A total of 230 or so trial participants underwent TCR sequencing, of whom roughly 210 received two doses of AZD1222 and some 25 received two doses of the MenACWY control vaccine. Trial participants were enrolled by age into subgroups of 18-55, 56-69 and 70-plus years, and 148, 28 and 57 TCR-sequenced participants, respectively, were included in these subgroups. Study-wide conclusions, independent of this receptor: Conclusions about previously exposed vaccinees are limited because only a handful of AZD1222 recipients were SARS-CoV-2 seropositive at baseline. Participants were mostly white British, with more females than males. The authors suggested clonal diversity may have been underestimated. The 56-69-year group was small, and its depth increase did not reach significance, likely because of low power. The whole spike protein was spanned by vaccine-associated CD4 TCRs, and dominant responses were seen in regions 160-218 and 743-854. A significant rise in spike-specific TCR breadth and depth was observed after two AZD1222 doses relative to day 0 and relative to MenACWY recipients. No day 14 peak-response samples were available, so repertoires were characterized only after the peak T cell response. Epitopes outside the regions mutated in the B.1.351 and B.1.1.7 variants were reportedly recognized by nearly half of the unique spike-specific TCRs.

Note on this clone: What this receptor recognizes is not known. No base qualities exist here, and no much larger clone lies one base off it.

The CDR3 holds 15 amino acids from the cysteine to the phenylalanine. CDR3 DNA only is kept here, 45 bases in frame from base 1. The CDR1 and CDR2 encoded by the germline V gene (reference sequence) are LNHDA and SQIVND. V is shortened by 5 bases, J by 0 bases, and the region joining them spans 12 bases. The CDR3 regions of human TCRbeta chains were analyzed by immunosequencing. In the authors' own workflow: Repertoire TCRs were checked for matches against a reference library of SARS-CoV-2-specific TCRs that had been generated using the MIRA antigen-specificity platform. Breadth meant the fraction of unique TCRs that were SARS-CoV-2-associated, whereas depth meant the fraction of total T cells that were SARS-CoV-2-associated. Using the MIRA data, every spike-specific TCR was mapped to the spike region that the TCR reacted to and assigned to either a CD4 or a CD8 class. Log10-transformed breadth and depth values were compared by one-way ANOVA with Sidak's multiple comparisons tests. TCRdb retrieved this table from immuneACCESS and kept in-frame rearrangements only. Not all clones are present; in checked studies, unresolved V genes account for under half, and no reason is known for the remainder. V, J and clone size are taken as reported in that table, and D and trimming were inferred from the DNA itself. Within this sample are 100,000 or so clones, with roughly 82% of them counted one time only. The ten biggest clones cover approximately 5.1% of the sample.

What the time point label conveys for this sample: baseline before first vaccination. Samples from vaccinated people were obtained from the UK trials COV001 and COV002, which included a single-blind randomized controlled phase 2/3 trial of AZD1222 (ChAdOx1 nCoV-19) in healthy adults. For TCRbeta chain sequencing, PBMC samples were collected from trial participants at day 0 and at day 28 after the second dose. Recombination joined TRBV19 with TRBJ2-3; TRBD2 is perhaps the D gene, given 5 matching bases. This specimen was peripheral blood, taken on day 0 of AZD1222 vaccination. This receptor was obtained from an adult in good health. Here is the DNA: TGTGCCAGTAGTGTACGGGGAACTAGCACAGATACGCAGTATTTT. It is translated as CASSVRGTSTDTQYF.